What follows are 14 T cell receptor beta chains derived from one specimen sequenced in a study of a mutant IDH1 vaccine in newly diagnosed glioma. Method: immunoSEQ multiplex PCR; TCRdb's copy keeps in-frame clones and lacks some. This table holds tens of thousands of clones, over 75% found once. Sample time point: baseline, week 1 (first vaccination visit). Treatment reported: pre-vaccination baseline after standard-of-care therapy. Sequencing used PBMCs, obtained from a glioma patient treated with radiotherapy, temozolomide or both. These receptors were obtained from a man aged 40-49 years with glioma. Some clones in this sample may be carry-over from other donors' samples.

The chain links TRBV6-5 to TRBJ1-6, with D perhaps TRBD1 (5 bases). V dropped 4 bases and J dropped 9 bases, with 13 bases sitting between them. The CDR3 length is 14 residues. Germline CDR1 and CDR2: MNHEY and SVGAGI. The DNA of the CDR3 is TGTGCCAGCAGTTTGGGCAGGGAGGTTTCACCCCTCCACTTT. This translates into CASSLGREVSPLHF.

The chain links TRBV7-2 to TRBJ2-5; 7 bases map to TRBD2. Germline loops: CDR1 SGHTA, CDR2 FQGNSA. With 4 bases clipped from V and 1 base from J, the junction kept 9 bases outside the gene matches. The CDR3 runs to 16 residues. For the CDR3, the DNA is TGTGCCAGCAGCTCCCCCCTGGCGGGGGTCCAAGAGACCCAGTACTTC. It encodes CASSSPLAGVQETQYF. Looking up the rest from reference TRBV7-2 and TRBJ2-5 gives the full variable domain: GAGVSQSPSNKVTEKGKDVELRCDPISGHTALYWYRQSLGQGLEFLIYFQGNSAPDKSGLPSDRFSAERTGGSVSTLTIQRTQQEDSAVYLCASSSPLAGVQETQYFGPGTRLLVL.

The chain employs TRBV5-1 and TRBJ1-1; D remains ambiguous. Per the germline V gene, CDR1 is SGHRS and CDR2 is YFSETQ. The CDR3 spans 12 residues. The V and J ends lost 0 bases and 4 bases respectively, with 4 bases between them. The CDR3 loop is CASSLGATEAFF. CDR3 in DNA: TGCGCCAGCAGCTTGGGTGCCACTGAAGCTTTCTTT.

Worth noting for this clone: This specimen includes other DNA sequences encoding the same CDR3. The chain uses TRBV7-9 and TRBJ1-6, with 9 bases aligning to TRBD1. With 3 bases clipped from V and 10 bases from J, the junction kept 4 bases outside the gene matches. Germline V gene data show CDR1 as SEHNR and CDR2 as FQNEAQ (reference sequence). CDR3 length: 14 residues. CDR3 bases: TGTGCCAGCAGCTTCGGACAGGGGAACTCACCCCTCCACTTT. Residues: CASSFGQGNSPLHF.

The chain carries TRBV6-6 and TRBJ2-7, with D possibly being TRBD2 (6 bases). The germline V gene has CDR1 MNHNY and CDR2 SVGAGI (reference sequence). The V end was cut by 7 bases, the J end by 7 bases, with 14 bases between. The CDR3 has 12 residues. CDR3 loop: CASTQASGEQYF. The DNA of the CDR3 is TGTGCCAGCACCCAGGCGAGCGGGGAGCAGTACTTC.

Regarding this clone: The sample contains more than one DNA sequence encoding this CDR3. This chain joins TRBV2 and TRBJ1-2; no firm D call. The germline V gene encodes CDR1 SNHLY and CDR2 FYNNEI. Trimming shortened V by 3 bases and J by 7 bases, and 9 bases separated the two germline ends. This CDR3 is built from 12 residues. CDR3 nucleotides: TGTGCCAGCAGTGAGTTAGGCGGTGGCTACACCTTC. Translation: CASSELGGGYTF.

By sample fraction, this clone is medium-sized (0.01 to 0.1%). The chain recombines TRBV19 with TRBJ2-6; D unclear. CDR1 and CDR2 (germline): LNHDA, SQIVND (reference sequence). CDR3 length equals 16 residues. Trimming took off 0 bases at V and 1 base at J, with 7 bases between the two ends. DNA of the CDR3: TGTGCCAGTAGTATAGACGAAGGGTCTGGGGCCAACGTCCTGACTTTC. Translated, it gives CASSIDEGSGANVLTF.

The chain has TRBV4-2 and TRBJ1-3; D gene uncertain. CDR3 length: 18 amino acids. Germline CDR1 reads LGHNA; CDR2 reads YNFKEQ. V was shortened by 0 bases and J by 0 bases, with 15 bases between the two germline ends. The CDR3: CASSQDWKGFFSGNTIYF. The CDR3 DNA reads TGTGCCAGCAGCCAAGACTGGAAAGGCTTTTTCTCTGGAAACACCATATATTTT.

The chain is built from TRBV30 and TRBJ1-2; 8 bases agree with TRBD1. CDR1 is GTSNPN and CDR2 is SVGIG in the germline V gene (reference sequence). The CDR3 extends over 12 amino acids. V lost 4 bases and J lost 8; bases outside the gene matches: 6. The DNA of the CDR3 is TGTGCCTGGAATACAGGGGGAAACGGCTACACCTTC. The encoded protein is CAWNTGGNGYTF.

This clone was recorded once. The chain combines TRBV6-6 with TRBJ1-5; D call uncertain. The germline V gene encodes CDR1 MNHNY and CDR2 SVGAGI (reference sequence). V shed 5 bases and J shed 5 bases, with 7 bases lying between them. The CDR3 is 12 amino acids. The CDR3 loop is CASSKDDQPQHF. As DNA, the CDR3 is TGTGCCAGCAGTAAGGACGATCAGCCCCAGCATTTT.

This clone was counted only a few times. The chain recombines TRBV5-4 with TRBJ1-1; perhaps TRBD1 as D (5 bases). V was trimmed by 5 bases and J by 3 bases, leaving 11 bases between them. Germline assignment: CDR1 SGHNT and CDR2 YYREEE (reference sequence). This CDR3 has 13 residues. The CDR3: CASSRWGDTEAFF. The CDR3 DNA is TGTGCCAGCAGTCGGTGGGGCGACACTGAAGCTTTCTTT. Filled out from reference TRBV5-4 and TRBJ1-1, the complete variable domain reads ETGVTQSPTHLIKTRGQQVTLRCSSQSGHNTVSWYQQALGQGPQFIFQYYREEENGRGNFPPRFSGLQFPNYSSELNVNALELDDSALYLCASSRWGDTEAFFGQGTRLTVV.

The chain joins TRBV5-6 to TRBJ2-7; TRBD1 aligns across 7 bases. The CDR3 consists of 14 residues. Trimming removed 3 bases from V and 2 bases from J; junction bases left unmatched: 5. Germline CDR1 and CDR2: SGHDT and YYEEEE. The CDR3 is CASSSRDSPYEQYF. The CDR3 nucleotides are TGTGCCAGCAGCTCCCGGGACAGTCCCTACGAGCAGTACTTC.

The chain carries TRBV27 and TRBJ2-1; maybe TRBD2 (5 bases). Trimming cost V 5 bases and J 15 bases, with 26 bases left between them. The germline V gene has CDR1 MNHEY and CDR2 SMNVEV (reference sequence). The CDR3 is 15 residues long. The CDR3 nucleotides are TGTGCCAGCAGTATAGGCGGGCCCGGTGACTCCTCGGGGTTCTTC. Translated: CASSIGGPGDSSGFF.

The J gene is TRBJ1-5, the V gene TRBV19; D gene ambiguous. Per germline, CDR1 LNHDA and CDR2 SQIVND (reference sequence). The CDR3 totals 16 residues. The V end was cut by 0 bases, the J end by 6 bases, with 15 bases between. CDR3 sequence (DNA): TGTGCCAGTAGTATAGATTGGGCTCCCAAAGGTCAGCCCCAGCATTTT. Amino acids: CASSIDWAPKGQPQHF.